Listed here are 2 T cell receptor beta chains from one sample, sequenced in a study of blood T cell repertoires in COVID-19. The assay was immunoSEQ multiplex PCR, and TCRdb's table has in-frame clones only and misses some. The table lists roughly 240,000 clones, about four fifths of them singletons, with around 3.5% in the top ten. Sequenced input: PBMCs or T cells enriched from blood (not recorded which). These receptors originate from a woman in her 40s who had been exposed to COVID-19.

The V gene is TRBV7-6, the J gene TRBJ1-3; 9 bases agree with TRBD1. The J segment lost 0 bases and the V segment lost 3 bases, leaving 3 bases of the junction unmatched. CDR1 SGHVS and CDR2 FNYEAQ come from the germline V gene. The length of the CDR3 is 16 residues. The CDR3 DNA reads TGTGCCAGCAGCTTGTGGACAGGGGCCTCTGGAAACACCATATATTTT. It is translated as CASSLWTGASGNTIYF.

The chain recombines TRBV7-3 with TRBJ2-3, with a possible D match to TRBD2 (6 bases). This CDR3 contains 17 residues. CDR1 and CDR2 (germline): SGHTA, FQGTGA. V dropped 1 base and J dropped 1 base, with 15 bases sitting between them. CDR3: CASSLMVSGGGTDTQYF. The CDR3 region has the DNA TGTGCCAGCAGCTTAATGGTATCCGGCGGGGGCACAGATACGCAGTATTTT. The full variable domain, its missing parts supplied by reference TRBV7-3 and TRBJ2-3, is GAGVSQTPSNKVTEKGKYVELRCDPISGHTALYWYRQSLGQGPEFLIYFQGTGAADDSGLPNDRFFAVRPEGSVSTLKIQRTERGDSAVYLCASSLMVSGGGTDTQYFGPGTRLTVL.